The following is a T cell receptor beta chain sequence with its context. Antigen unknown. 60 Vbeta and 13 Jbeta primers were used in PCR. Original methodology: Around 11 million shared chains were among tens of millions of unique TCR beta chains counted in a later analysis. Profiling relied on immunoSEQ multiplex PCR, and the TCRdb table lists in-frame clones only, not all of them. From that table come the V and J calls and clone size; the DNA was used to work out D and trimming. The repertoire includes fewer than 200,000 clones, 82% of them detected once, and about 1.6% sits in the top ten. This sample is part of a study of cytomegalovirus exposure and HLA in healthy donors. Broader study findings: Altogether, 164 TCR beta chains were recorded as cytomegalovirus-associated. In presence/absence analyses, roughly uniform sequencing depth across donors was assumed.

Healthy individuals who donated bone marrow served as the donors. The CDR3 contains 11 residues. Germline CDR1 reads DFQATT; CDR2 reads SNEGSKA (reference sequence). V lost 4 bases and J 2 bases, leaving 5 bases between the germline ends. Sequenced: PBMCs. This sequence originates from a girl aged 10 to 17 in good health and CMV-seropositive. The rearrangement uses TRBV20-1 and TRBJ2-5; D is undetermined. In DNA form, the CDR3 reads TGCAGTGCTAACAGTCAAGAGACCCAGTACTTC. This gives the protein CSANSQETQYF.